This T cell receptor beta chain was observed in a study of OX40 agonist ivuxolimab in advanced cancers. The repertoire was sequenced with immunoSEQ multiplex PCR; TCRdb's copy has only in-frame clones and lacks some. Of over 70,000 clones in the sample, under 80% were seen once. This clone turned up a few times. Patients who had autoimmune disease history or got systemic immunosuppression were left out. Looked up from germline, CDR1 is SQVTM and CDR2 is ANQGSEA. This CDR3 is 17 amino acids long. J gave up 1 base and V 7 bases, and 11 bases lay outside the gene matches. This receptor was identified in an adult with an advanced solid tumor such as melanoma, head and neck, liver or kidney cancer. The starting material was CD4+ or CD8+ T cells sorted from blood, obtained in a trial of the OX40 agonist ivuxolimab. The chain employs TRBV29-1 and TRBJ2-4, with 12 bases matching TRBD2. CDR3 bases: TGCAGCGACGTACTAGCGGGAGGTGTCGGGGCCAAAAACATTCAGTACTTC. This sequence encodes CSDVLAGGVGAKNIQYF.